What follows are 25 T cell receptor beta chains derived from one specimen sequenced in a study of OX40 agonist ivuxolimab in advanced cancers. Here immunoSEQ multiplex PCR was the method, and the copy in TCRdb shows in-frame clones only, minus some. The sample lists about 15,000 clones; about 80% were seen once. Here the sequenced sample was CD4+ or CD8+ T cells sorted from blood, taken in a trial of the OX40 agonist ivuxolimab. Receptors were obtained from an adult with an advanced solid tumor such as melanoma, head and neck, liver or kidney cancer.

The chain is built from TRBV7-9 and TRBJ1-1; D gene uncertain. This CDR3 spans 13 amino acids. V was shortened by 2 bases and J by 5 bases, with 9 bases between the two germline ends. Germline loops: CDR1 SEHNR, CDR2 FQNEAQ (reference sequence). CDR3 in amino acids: CASSLSSTTEAFF. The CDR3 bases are TGTGCCAGCAGCTTAAGCTCAACAACTGAAGCTTTCTTT.

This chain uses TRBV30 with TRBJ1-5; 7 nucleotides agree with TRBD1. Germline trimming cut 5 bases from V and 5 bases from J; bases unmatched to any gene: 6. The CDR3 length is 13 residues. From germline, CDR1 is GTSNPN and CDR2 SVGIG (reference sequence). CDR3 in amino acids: CAWDDRAYQPQHF. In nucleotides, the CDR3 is TGTGCCTGGGATGACAGGGCTTATCAGCCCCAGCATTTT.

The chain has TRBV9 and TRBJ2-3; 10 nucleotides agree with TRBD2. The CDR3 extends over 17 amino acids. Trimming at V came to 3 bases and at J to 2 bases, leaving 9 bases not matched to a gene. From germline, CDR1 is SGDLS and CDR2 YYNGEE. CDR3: CASSAFGLAEHTDTQYF. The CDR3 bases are TGTGCCAGCAGCGCCTTCGGACTAGCGGAACACACAGATACGCAGTATTTT.

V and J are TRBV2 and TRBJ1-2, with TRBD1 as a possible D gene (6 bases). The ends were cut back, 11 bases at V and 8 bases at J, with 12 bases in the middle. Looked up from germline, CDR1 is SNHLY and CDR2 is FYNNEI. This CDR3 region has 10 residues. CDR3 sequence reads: CAFKTGGYTF. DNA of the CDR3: TGTGCCTTCAAGACAGGCGGCTACACCTTC.

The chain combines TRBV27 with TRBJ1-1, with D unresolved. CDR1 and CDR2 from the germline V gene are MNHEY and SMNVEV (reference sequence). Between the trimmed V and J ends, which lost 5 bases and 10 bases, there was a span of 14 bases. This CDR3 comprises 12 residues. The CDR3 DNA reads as TGTGCCAGCAGTCCCTCGGGCTCCGGAGCTTTCTTT. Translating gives CASSPSGSGAFF.

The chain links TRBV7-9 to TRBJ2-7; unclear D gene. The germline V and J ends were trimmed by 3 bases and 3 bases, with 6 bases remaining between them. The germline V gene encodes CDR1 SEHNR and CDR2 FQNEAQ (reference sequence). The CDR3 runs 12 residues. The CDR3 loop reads CASSFNYYEQYF. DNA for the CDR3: TGTGCCAGCAGCTTCAATTACTACGAGCAGTACTTC.

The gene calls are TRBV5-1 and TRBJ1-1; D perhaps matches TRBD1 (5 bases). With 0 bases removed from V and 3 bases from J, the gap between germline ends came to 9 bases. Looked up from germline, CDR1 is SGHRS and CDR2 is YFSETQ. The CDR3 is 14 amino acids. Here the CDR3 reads CASSLAPGYTEAFF. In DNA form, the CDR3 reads TGCGCCAGCAGCTTGGCCCCAGGGTACACTGAAGCTTTCTTT. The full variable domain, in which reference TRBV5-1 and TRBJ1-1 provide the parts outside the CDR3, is KAGVTQTPRYLIKTRGQQVTLSCSPISGHRSVSWYQQTPGQGLQFLFEYFSETQRNKGNFPGRFSGRQFSNSRSEMNVSTLELGDSALYLCASSLAPGYTEAFFGQGTRLTVV.

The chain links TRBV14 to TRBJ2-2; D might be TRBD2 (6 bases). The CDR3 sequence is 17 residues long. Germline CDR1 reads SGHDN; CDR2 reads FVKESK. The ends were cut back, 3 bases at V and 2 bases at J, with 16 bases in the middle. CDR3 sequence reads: CASSHHRGGSNTGELFF. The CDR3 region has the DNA TGTGCCAGCAGCCATCACCGTGGGGGGAGCAACACCGGGGAGCTGTTTTTT.

In nucleotides, the CDR3 is TGTGCCAGTAGTATTGAAGTAAGTTGGACAGGGCATAGCAATCAGCCCCAGCATTTT. Its translation is CASSIEVSWTGHSNQPQHF. The chain recombines TRBV19 with TRBJ1-5; 8 bases agree with TRBD1. The CDR3 has 19 residues. The V segment lost 3 bases and the J segment 0 bases; nucleotides outside the gene matches: 13. Germline V lookup: CDR1 LNHDA, CDR2 SQIVND (reference sequence). Combining the CDR3 with reference TRBV19 and TRBJ1-5 gives the whole variable domain DGGITQSPKYLFRKEGQNVTLSCEQNLNHDAMYWYRQDPGQGLRLIYYSQIVNDFQKGDIAEGYSVSREKKESFPLTVTSAQKNPTAFYLCASSIEVSWTGHSNQPQHFGDGTRLSIL.

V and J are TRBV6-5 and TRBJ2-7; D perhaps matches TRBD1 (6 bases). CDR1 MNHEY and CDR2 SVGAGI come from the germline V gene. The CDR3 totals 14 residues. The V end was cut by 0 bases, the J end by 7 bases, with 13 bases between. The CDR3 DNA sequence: TGTGCCAGCAGTTACTCGATTGGGGGCACTGAGCAGTACTTC. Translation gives CASSYSIGGTEQYF.

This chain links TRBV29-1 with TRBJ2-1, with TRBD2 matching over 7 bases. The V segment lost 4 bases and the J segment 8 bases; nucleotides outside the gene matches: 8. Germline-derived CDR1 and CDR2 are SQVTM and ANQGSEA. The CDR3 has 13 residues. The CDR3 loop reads CSVGGGTIDEQFF. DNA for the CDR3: TGCAGCGTTGGGGGAGGGACCATCGATGAGCAGTTCTTC.

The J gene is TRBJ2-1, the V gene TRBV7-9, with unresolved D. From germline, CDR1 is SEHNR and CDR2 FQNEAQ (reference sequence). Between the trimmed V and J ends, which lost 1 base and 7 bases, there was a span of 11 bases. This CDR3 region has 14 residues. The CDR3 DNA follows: TGTGCCAGCAGCTTAGAAGAAAGGATTAATGAGCAGTTCTTC. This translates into CASSLEERINEQFF.

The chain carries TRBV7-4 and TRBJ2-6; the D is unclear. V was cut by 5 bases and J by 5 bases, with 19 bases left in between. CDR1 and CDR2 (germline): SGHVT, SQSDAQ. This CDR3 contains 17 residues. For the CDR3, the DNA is TGTGCCAGCAGCCTAGAAAGCTCACAAAGTCGGGCCAACGTCCTGACTTTC. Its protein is CASSLESSQSRANVLTF.

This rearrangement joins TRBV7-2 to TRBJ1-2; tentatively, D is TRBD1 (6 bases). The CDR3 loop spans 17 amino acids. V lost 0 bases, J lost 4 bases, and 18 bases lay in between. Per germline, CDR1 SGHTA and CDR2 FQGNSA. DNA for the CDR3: TGTGCCAGCAGCTTAGCGTTTGGGCCACAGGGATTCTATGGCTACACCTTC. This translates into CASSLAFGPQGFYGYTF.

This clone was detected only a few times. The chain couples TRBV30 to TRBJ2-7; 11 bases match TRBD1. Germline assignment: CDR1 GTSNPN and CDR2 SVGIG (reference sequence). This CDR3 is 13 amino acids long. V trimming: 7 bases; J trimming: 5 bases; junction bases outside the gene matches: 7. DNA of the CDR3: TGTGCCTTGCTGGGACAGGGGGTAAACGAGCAGTACTTC. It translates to CALLGQGVNEQYF.

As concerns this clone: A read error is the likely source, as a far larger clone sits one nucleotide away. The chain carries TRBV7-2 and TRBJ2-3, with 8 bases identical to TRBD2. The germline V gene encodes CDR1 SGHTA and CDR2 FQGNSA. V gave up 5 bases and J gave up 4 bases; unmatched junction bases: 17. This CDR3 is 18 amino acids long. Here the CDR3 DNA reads TGTGCCAGCAGCCAAGATCTCGCGGGGGGCCTGCTTTCAGATACGCAGTATTTT. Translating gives CASSQDLAGGLLSDTQYF. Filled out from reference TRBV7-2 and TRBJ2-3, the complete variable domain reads GAGVSQSPSNKVTEKGKDVELRCDPISGHTALYWYRQSLGQGLEFLIYFQGNSAPDKSGLPSDRFSAERTGGSVSTLTIQRTQQEDSAVYLCASSQDLAGGLLSDTQYFGPGTRLTVL.

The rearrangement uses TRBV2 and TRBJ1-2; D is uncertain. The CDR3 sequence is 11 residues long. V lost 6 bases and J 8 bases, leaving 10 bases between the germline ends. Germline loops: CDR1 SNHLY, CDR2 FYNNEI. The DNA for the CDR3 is TGTGCCAGCAGGGGCCGGGAGGGCTACACCTTC. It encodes CASRGREGYTF.

The CDR3 loop reads CASSPRDSRDGELFF. DNA of the CDR3: TGTGCCAGCAGCCCGAGGGACAGTCGTGACGGGGAGCTGTTTTTT. This rearrangement joins TRBV9 to TRBJ2-2; 7 nucleotides line up with TRBD1. The V segment lost 4 bases and the J segment 7 bases; nucleotides outside the gene matches: 10. Germline values: CDR1 SGDLS, CDR2 YYNGEE. CDR3 length: 15 residues.

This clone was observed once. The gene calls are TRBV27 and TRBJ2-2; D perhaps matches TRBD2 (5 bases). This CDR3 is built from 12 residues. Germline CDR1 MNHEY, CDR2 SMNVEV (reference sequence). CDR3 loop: CASSGGTGELFF. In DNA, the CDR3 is TGTGCTTCCAGCGGAGGCACCGGGGAGCTGTTTTTT.

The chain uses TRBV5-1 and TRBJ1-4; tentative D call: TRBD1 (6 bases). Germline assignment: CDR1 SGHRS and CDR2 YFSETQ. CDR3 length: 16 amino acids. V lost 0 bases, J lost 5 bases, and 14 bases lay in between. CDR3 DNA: TGCGCCAGCAGCTTGGCAGAGGCAGGGGTAAATGAAAAACTGTTTTTT. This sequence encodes CASSLAEAGVNEKLFF.

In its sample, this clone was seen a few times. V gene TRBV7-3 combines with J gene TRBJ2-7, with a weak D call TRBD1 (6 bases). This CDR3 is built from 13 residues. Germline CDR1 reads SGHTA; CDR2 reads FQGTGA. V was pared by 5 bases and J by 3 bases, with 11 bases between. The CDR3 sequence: CASSTGLHYEQYF. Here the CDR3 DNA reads TGTGCCAGCAGCACAGGGCTCCACTACGAGCAGTACTTC.

Written as DNA, the CDR3 is TGTGCCACCAGCACCTCAGGATCCCCCTACGAGCAGTACTTC. Its protein product is CATSTSGSPYEQYF. The rearrangement joins TRBV15 to TRBJ2-7; D unclear. The germline V gene encodes CDR1 LNHNV and CDR2 YYDKDF (reference sequence). Trimming shortened V by 4 bases and J by 2 bases, and 12 bases separated the two germline ends. This CDR3 region has 14 residues.

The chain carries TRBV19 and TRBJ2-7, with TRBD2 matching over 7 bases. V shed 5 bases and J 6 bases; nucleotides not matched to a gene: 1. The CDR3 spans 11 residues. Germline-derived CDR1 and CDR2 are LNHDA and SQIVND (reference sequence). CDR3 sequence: CASSRGGEQYF. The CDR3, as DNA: TGTGCCAGTAGTCGCGGGGGCGAGCAGTACTTC.

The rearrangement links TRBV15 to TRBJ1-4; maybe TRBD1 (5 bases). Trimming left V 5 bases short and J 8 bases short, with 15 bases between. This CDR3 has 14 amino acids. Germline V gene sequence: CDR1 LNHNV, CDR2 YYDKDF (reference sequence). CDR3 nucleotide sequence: TGTGCCACCAGCCCACTAAGAGGGGAGGAAAAACTGTTTTTT. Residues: CATSPLRGEEKLFF.

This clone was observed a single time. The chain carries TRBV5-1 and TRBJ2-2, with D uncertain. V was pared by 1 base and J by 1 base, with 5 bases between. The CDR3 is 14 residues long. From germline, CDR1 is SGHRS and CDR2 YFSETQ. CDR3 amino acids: CASSLSGNTGELFF. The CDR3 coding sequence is TGCGCCAGCAGCTTGTCAGGGAACACCGGGGAGCTGTTTTTT. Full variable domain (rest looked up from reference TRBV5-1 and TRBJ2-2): KAGVTQTPRYLIKTRGQQVTLSCSPISGHRSVSWYQQTPGQGLQFLFEYFSETQRNKGNFPGRFSGRQFSNSRSEMNVSTLELGDSALYLCASSLSGNTGELFFGEGSRLTVL.